The present entry profiles one T cell receptor beta chain with its context. Original analysis: Reference gene primer amplification yielded estimated nucleated cell counts. Profiling relied on immunoSEQ multiplex PCR, and the TCRdb table lists in-frame clones only, not all of them. V, J and clone size were drawn from that table, and D and trimming were deduced from the DNA. The table records around 88,000 clones, 88% of them present only once. V was shortened by 6 bases and J by 4 bases, with 15 bases between the two germline ends. Germline lookup yields CDR1 KGHSH and CDR2 LQKENI. The CDR3 contains 14 residues. The data derive from a study of blood T cell repertoires in COVID-19. Overall study context: Acute-phase and convalescent COVID-19 samples originated in the United States, Italy and Spain. Sample material is recorded as cDNA or gDNA derived from T cells, B-cell-depleted T cells, or PBMCs.

The chain employs TRBV18 and TRBJ1-1; D call uncertain. The receptor was isolated from a woman over 75 with acute or convalescent COVID-19. Sequenced input: peripheral blood. DNA for the CDR3: TGTGCCAGCTCCCCGGGTTGGCTGGGCACTGAAGCTTTCTTT. This encodes CASSPGWLGTEAFF. The entire variable domain, with the rest obtained from reference TRBV18 and TRBJ1-1, is as follows: NAGVMQNPRHLVRRRGQEARLRCSPMKGHSHVYWYRQLPEEGLKFMVYLQKENIIDESGMPKERFSAEFPKEGPSILRIQQVVRGDSAAYFCASSPGWLGTEAFFGQGTRLTVV.